Following are 26 T cell receptor beta chains from one sample sequenced in a study of cytomegalovirus exposure and HLA in healthy donors. 60 Vbeta and 13 Jbeta primers were used in PCR. Repertoires were generated with immunoSEQ multiplex PCR, while TCRdb's copy carries only in-frame clones and drops some. The repertoire table contains about 46,000 clones. Sequences were obtained from PBMCs. These receptors all stem from a woman aged 40 to 55 in good health and CMV-seronegative.

This chain links TRBV27 with TRBJ2-2, with 8 bases lining up with TRBD1. The trim removed 1 base at V and 4 bases at J, leaving 5 bases unmatched. The germline CDR1 and CDR2 sequences are MNHEY and SMNVEV (reference sequence). This CDR3 has 16 amino acids. For the CDR3, the DNA is TGTGCCAGCAGTTTATGGGACAGGATCACCACCGGGGAGCTGTTTTTT. Translating gives CASSLWDRITTGELFF.

The chain uses TRBV11-3 and TRBJ2-5; D might be TRBD1 (6 bases). Trimming cost V 5 bases and J 5 bases, with 12 bases left between them. The CDR3 is 13 residues long. From germline, CDR1 is SGHNT and CDR2 YENEEA. As DNA, the CDR3 is TGTGCCAGCAGCGGAGACAGGTCCGAGACCCAGTACTTC. Translated: CASSGDRSETQYF.

The V and J genes are TRBV6-5 and TRBJ2-1; 8 bases match TRBD2. The germline V gene has CDR1 MNHEY and CDR2 SVGAGI. The CDR3 extends over 13 amino acids. Germline trimming cut 10 bases from V and 4 bases from J; bases unmatched to any gene: 6. CDR3 residues: CATRREAYNEQFF. The CDR3 coding sequence is TGTGCCACTAGGCGGGAGGCTTACAATGAGCAGTTCTTC.

V is TRBV5-6 and J is TRBJ2-7; TRBD1 matches at 10 bases. Germline CDR1 reads SGHDT; CDR2 reads YYEEEE. There are 14 residues in the CDR3. The J segment lost 5 bases and the V segment lost 4 bases, leaving 6 bases of the junction unmatched. The CDR3 reads CASSAGQGFDEQYF. The CDR3 DNA follows: TGTGCCAGCAGCGCGGGACAGGGGTTTGACGAGCAGTACTTC.

CDR3 bases: TGCAGCGTTGATTCGGGCTACGAGCAGTACTTC. Translating gives CSVDSGYEQYF. The chain recombines TRBV29-1 with TRBJ2-7; D ambiguous. V dropped 3 bases and J dropped 3 bases, with 6 bases sitting between them. The CDR3 spans 11 residues. Germline V gives CDR1 SQVTM, CDR2 ANQGSEA.

The gene calls are TRBV5-1 and TRBJ1-2; D might be TRBD1 (5 bases). Germline V gene data show CDR1 as SGHRS and CDR2 as YFSETQ. The V and J ends lost 0 bases and 6 bases respectively, with 12 bases between them. The CDR3 consists of 14 residues. CDR3 in DNA: TGCGCCAGCAGCTTGGCCCTGGCAGGGCATGGCTACACCTTC. Translated, it gives CASSLALAGHGYTF.

The V and J genes are TRBV7-9 and TRBJ1-1; D perhaps matches TRBD1 (5 bases). This CDR3 region has 13 residues. The germline CDR1 and CDR2 sequences are SEHNR and FQNEAQ (reference sequence). V lost 3 bases to trimming and J lost 3 bases, with 8 bases between them. The CDR3 protein is CASSFDRYTEAFF. CDR3 in DNA: TGTGCCAGCAGCTTCGACAGATACACTGAAGCTTTCTTT.

This sequence joins TRBV4-2 and TRBJ2-1; perhaps TRBD1 as D (6 bases). Looked up from germline, CDR1 is LGHNA and CDR2 is YNFKEQ. Trimming pared 1 base from V and 4 bases from J, leaving 17 bases between. This CDR3 comprises 17 residues. In DNA, the CDR3 is TGTGCCAGCAGCCAAGGCCCCACGAGGGGGTTTTACAATGAGCAGTTCTTC. Translated: CASSQGPTRGFYNEQFF.

The V call is TRBV6-5, the J call TRBJ2-1; TRBD2 aligns across 8 bases. The length of the CDR3 is 13 residues. V shed 2 bases, J shed 8 bases, and the junction held 2 bases outside the gene matches. CDR1 is MNHEY and CDR2 is SVGAGI in the germline V gene. The CDR3 sequence: CASSYGLAHEQFF. The CDR3 DNA follows: TGTGCCAGCAGTTACGGACTAGCTCATGAGCAGTTCTTC.

The genes are TRBV30 and TRBJ2-3; 7 bases are shared with TRBD2. The CDR3 totals 14 residues. Trimming cost V 4 bases and J 2 bases; bases outside gene matches: 6. Germline CDR1 GTSNPN, CDR2 SVGIG (reference sequence). The CDR3 DNA is TGTGCCTGGATTGCTAGCGGATTCACAGATACGCAGTATTTT. Its protein product is CAWIASGFTDTQYF. The full variable domain, its missing parts supplied by reference TRBV30 and TRBJ2-3, is SQTIHQWPATLVQPVGSPLSLECTVEGTSNPNLYWYRQAAGRGLQLLFYSVGIGQISSEVPQNLSASRPQDRQFILSSKKLLLSDSGFYLCAWIASGFTDTQYFGPGTRLTVL.

This chain joins TRBV18 and TRBJ1-2; 7 bases fit TRBD1. This CDR3 comprises 14 residues. Per the germline V gene, CDR1 is KGHSH and CDR2 is LQKENI. V shed 6 bases and J 4 bases; nucleotides not matched to a gene: 8. CDR3 sequence reads: CASSDRASLYGYTF. In DNA, the CDR3 is TGTGCCAGCTCCGACAGGGCCTCTCTCTATGGCTACACCTTC.

V gene TRBV4-3 combines with J gene TRBJ1-4; 8 bases match TRBD1. CDR1 LGHNA and CDR2 YSLEER come from the germline V gene. The trim removed 0 bases at V and 6 bases at J, leaving 9 bases unmatched. This CDR3 contains 17 residues. CDR3 nucleotides: TGCGCCAGCAGCCAAGAACGACCAGGGGGCGCGGATGAAAAACTGTTTTTT. It translates to CASSQERPGGADEKLFF.

This chain uses TRBV28 with TRBJ2-7; a weak D match, TRBD2 (5 bases). This CDR3 has 11 residues. V lost 5 bases, J lost 7 bases, and 9 bases lay in between. CDR1 and CDR2 (germline): MDHEN, SYDVKM. The CDR3 DNA reads as TGTGCCAGCAGTGGCACTAGGGAGCAGTACTTC. Its translation: CASSGTREQYF.

This chain uses TRBV7-3 with TRBJ1-1; D call uncertain. The V and J ends lost 5 bases and 0 bases respectively, with 16 bases between them. Germline V gene data show CDR1 as SGHTA and CDR2 as FQGTGA. This CDR3 contains 16 residues. The CDR3: CASSPLGGKMNTEAFF. CDR3 sequence (DNA): TGTGCCAGCAGCCCCCTAGGAGGGAAAATGAACACTGAAGCTTTCTTT.

With respect to this clone: One end of the junction is discordant with germline, which a read error may explain. The rearrangement uses TRBV30 and TRBJ2-1, with D maybe TRBD2 (6 bases). This CDR3 spans 15 amino acids. Germline V gene data show CDR1 as GTSNPN and CDR2 as SVGIG (reference sequence). CDR3 bases: TGTGCCGGGAGTGTAGGCGCCGGGAGCTACAATGAGCAGTTCTTC. This encodes CAGSVGAGSYNEQFF.

The chain links TRBV6-1 to TRBJ2-3; D might be TRBD1 (6 bases). This CDR3 has 16 residues. Germline CDR1 is MNHNS and CDR2 is SASEGT. The V gene lost 4 bases and the J gene lost 2 bases, with 16 bases spanning the gap. The CDR3 region has the DNA TGTGCCAGCAGTGCCAGTACAGGGTACTACACAGATACGCAGTATTTT. This codes for CASSASTGYYTDTQYF.

The V gene is TRBV10-2, the J gene TRBJ2-7; TRBD2 matches at 9 bases. The CDR3 is 14 residues long. Germline CDR1 is WSHSY and CDR2 is SAAADI. J was trimmed by 5 bases and V by 3 bases; bases with no gene match: 5. The CDR3 protein is CASSERREGHEQYF. As DNA, the CDR3 is TGCGCCAGCAGTGAAAGGCGGGAGGGCCACGAGCAGTACTTC.

As DNA, the CDR3 is TGTGCCAGCAGTTTTGAGGGTTTAGTAAACAATCAGCCCCAGCATTTT. As protein: CASSFEGLVNNQPQHF. V and J are TRBV28 and TRBJ1-5; no firm D call. This CDR3 comprises 16 residues. CDR1 and CDR2 (germline): MDHEN, SYDVKM. V was trimmed by 3 bases and J by 3 bases, leaving 15 bases between them.

The chain recombines TRBV6-6 with TRBJ2-7; possibly TRBD2 for D (6 bases). Germline V gives CDR1 MNHNY, CDR2 SVGAGI (reference sequence). Between the trimmed V and J ends, which lost 0 bases and 3 bases, there was a span of 12 bases. This CDR3 region has 15 residues. CDR3 sequence (DNA): TGTGCCAGCAGTTACTCGGAGGGACTGGTCTACGAGCAGTACTTC. This gives the protein CASSYSEGLVYEQYF.

This sequence joins TRBV5-6 and TRBJ2-2, with no clear D. The CDR3 length is 13 residues. Germline CDR1 and CDR2: SGHDT and YYEEEE. V was trimmed by 4 bases and J by 5 bases, leaving 9 bases between them. CDR3 amino acids: CASSPDKTGELFF. DNA for the CDR3: TGTGCCAGCAGCCCCGACAAGACCGGGGAGCTGTTTTTT. Drawing the rest from reference TRBV5-6 and TRBJ2-2, the complete variable domain is DAGVTQSPTHLIKTRGQQVTLRCSPKSGHDTVSWYQQALGQGPQFIFQYYEEEERQRGNFPDRFSGHQFPNYSSELNVNALLLGDSALYLCASSPDKTGELFFGEGSRLTVL.

The chain employs TRBV18 and TRBJ1-2; 8 bases line up with TRBD1. The CDR3 is 14 amino acids. Germline values: CDR1 KGHSH, CDR2 LQKENI. Germline trimming cut 3 bases from V and 7 bases from J; bases unmatched to any gene: 7. The CDR3 spells CASSPGDRGVGYTF. The DNA for the CDR3 is TGTGCCAGCTCACCCGGCGACAGGGGAGTTGGCTACACCTTC.

The genes are TRBV9 and TRBJ2-3; D gene uncertain. V shed 3 bases and J shed 1 base, with 9 bases lying between them. The germline CDR1 and CDR2 sequences are SGDLS and YYNGEE. CDR3 length: 14 residues. CDR3 DNA sequence: TGTGCCAGCAGCGGCCGAGAGGGCACAGATACGCAGTATTTT. This codes for CASSGREGTDTQYF.

The chain recombines TRBV7-2 with TRBJ2-7; weak D call: TRBD1 (6 bases). The CDR3 is 12 residues long. Germline V lookup: CDR1 SGHTA, CDR2 FQGNSA. V was clipped by 5 bases and J by 6 bases, with 11 bases between them. In DNA form, the CDR3 reads TGTGCCAGCAGCCCGGACAGAATCGAGCAGTACTTC. Translated, it gives CASSPDRIEQYF.

A remark on this clone: In the same sample, other DNA sequences code for this CDR3. The rearrangement uses TRBV19 and TRBJ1-2; a weak D match, TRBD1 (5 bases). The CDR3 has 12 residues. The V gene's germline CDR1 is LNHDA and CDR2 SQIVND (reference sequence). V was trimmed by 7 bases and J by 7 bases, leaving 13 bases between them. The CDR3, as DNA: TGTGCCAGTACGTCAGGGCCAGGTGGCTACACCTTC. It codes for CASTSGPGGYTF.

The CDR3 DNA reads as TGCAGCGTTGAAGGGACTAGCGGGAGAAATGAGCAGTTCTTC. This gives the protein CSVEGTSGRNEQFF. The chain has TRBV29-1 and TRBJ2-1; the match to TRBD2 covers 13 bases. Germline CDR1 and CDR2: SQVTM and ANQGSEA. The CDR3 sequence is 14 residues long. J was trimmed by 7 bases and V by 1 base; bases with no gene match: 1.

CDR3 sequence (DNA): TGTGCCACGAAATTCGACAGGATGGAACACTACGAGCAGTACTTC. Its translation: CATKFDRMEHYEQYF. This rearrangement joins TRBV15 to TRBJ2-7, with D possibly matching TRBD1 (6 bases). CDR3 length: 15 residues. Germline V lookup: CDR1 LNHNV, CDR2 YYDKDF (reference sequence). V lost 9 bases and J 3 bases, leaving 21 bases between the germline ends.